Listed below are T cell receptor beta chains from one sample, sequenced in a study of PD-1 blockade in classical Hodgkin lymphoma. Sequencing was performed with immunoSEQ multiplex PCR; in TCRdb, only in-frame clones are kept and a portion is missing. The sample yields about 2,100 clones, more than 80% seen once. Here the sequenced sample was peripheral blood mononuclear cells (PBMCs), taken at baseline. The source of these receptors is a human donor with classical Hodgkin lymphoma. CDR3s include the opening cysteine and the closing phenylalanine or tryptophan. A D gene is named only where the DNA matches it firmly. Rows may omit the clone size; those that give it use once, few, many or a size class.

CDR3 protein,CDR3 DNA,J gene,V gene,D gene,clone size
CASIGRGNYGYTF,TGTGCCAGCATCGGAAGGGGAAACTATGGCTACACCTTC,TRBJ1-2,TRBV5-6,NA,few
CASSTGLAGEETQYF,TGTGCCAGCAGCACCGGGCTAGCGGGAGAAGAGACCCAGTACTTC,TRBJ2-5,TRBV7-2,TRBD2,NA
CASSPGLAGTGELFF,TGTGCCAGCAGTCCGGGACTAGCGGGGACCGGGGAGCTGTTTTTT,TRBJ2-2,TRBV27,TRBD2,NA
CAIGTGDSNQPQHF,TGTGCCATTGGGACAGGGGATAGCAATCAGCCCCAGCATTTT,TRBJ1-5,TRBV10-3,TRBD1,large
CASSLAGGGNTEAFF,TGCGCCAGCAGCTTGGCAGGGGGCGGGAACACTGAAGCTTTCTTT,TRBJ1-1,TRBV5-1,TRBD1,NA
CASSIARRARQETQYF,TGTGCCAGCAGCATTGCTCGCCGGGCGCGACAAGAGACCCAGTACTTC,TRBJ2-5,TRBV28,NA,NA
CSVEPLAGGETQYF,TGCAGCGTTGAGCCCCTAGCGGGGGGGGAGACCCAGTACTTC,TRBJ2-5,TRBV29-1,TRBD2,NA
CATLPVDRAWGYTF,TGTGCCACTCTACCAGTGGACAGGGCTTGGGGCTACACCTTC,TRBJ1-2,TRBV10-3,TRBD1,NA
CASSLGTDTQYF,TGTGCCAGCAGTTTAGGTACAGATACGCAGTATTTT,TRBJ2-3,TRBV27,NA,NA
CARPSDRKNTGELFF,TGTGCCAGACCCAGTGACAGGAAAAACACCGGGGAGCTGTTTTTT,TRBJ2-2,TRBV21-1,NA,NA
CASSLLRTGQTNTGELFF,TGTGCCAGCAGCTTACTTAGGACAGGACAGACGAACACCGGGGAGCTGTTTTTT,TRBJ2-2,TRBV7-9,TRBD1,NA
CASSLWNTEAFF,TGTGCCAGCAGCTTGTGGAACACTGAAGCTTTCTTT,TRBJ1-1,TRBV5-6,NA,NA
CASSYGSTGNEQYF,TGTGCCAGCAGTTATGGCTCTACAGGGAACGAGCAGTACTTC,TRBJ2-7,TRBV6-6,NA,NA
CASSEVTGYNEQFF,TGTGCCAGCAGTGAAGTCACGGGGTACAATGAGCAGTTCTTC,TRBJ2-1,TRBV2,NA,few
CASSPGLAGGQDTQYF,TGTGCCAGCAGCCCAGGACTAGCGGGGGGGCAAGATACGCAGTATTTT,TRBJ2-3,TRBV11-2,TRBD2,NA
CASSIRVRETQYF,TGTGCCAGTAGTATAAGGGTCCGGGAGACCCAGTACTTC,TRBJ2-5,TRBV19,NA,once
CASSEGTGFAYEQYF,TGTGCCAGCAGCGAGGGGACAGGGTTTGCCTACGAGCAGTACTTC,TRBJ2-7,TRBV7-2,TRBD1,few
CASSPPRDYNEQFF,TGCGCCAGCAGCCCACCCCGCGATTACAATGAGCAGTTCTTC,TRBJ2-1,TRBV5-1,NA,once
CASSIEFIPSGNTIYF,TGTGCCAGTAGTATAGAGTTTATTCCATCTGGAAACACCATATATTTT,TRBJ1-3,TRBV19,NA,NA
CASSPGLAGASYEQYF,TGTGCCAGCTCACCAGGACTAGCGGGAGCCTCCTACGAGCAGTACTTC,TRBJ2-7,TRBV18,TRBD2,NA
CASTPMGVDNEKLFF,TGTGCCAGCACCCCAATGGGGGTGGATAATGAAAAACTGTTTTTT,TRBJ1-4,TRBV2,NA,NA
CASSLYGGTGETQYF,TGCGCCAGCAGCTTGTACGGCGGAACGGGGGAGACCCAGTACTTC,TRBJ2-5,TRBV5-1,NA,NA